What follows is one T cell receptor (beta chain) and its context. Its target is unknown. The study ran its PCR with 60 Vbeta and 13 Jbeta primers. Clones were read by immunoSEQ multiplex PCR, and TCRdb kept only the in-frame ones, dropping some. The top ten hold approximately 5% of the sample, which has around 130,000 clones, around three quarters seen once. The germline V gene has CDR1 MNHNS and CDR2 SASEGT. The CDR3 is 14 amino acids. The junction had 8 bases not matched to a gene; V was cut back by 6 bases and J by 4 bases. This record comes from a study of cytomegalovirus exposure and HLA in healthy donors. Notes on the study in general: 87-base-pair reads could not separate some V segments, including TRBV6-2 and TRBV6-3. According to an earlier analysis, most TCR beta V segments yielded productive rearrangements about 90% or about 30% of the time.

Specimen: PBMCs. V gene TRBV6-1 combines with J gene TRBJ1-2; 7 bases map to TRBD1. The receptor comes from a man aged 25 to 45 in good health and CMV-seronegative. The CDR3 is CASRFTGESYGYTF. CDR3 in DNA: TGTGCCAGCAGGTTCACAGGGGAGAGCTATGGCTACACCTTC.